Listed below are T cell receptor beta chains from one sample, sequenced in a study of blood T cell repertoires in COVID-19. Generated by immunoSEQ multiplex PCR, the TCRdb table keeps only in-frame clones and is missing some. Of roughly 250,000 clones in the sample, 75% to 95% were seen once. The specimen sequenced was PBMCs or T cells enriched from blood (not recorded which). The receptors were gathered from a woman between 18 and 29 years old who had recovered from COVID-19. Each CDR3 is given with its conserved first and last residue.

CDR3 protein,V gene
CASSSHGQGKNEQFF,TRBV28
CASSRQLNTEAFF,TRBV27
CASSLMRGATYEQYF,TRBV7-2
CASRKGPRRRRPQHF,TRBV19
CASSLVVGAGNEQFF,TRBV5-5
CASSPPGGSYTF,TRBV18
CASSYLGQGQNYGYTF,TRBV6-2/TRBV6-3
CASIRDRGPGNTIYF,TRBV2
CSAGDTIRETQYF,TRBV20-1
CAIKGQMNTEAFF,TRBV10-3
CASSLVPYSGSMNQYF,TRBV27
CAISEDRGQTQYF,TRBV10-3
CASSEHSGRAGPYNEQFF,TRBV25-1
CASSWDLTGLYRVTEAFF,TRBV5-1
CASSLPGQMNTEAFF,TRBV7-9
CASSFERDQPQHF,TRBV7-9
CSVDVYNEQFF,TRBV29-1
CASASDGGRPQPQHF,TRBV19
CSVESADGYTF,TRBV29-1
CSASGEVGRTYEQYF,TRBV20-1
CASSSRARTDTQYF,TRBV5-1
CASRGGGEQYF,TRBV12-3/TRBV12-4
CASSFVKLRGLGTEAFF,TRBV27
CASSQGNTIYF,TRBV12-3/TRBV12-4
CATARKGAGEQYF,TRBV2
CASSLNGQMNQPQHF,TRBV5-1
CASRGYGVQVNTEAFF,TRBV7-9
CASSQTGTGIYEQYF,TRBV3-1/TRBV3-2
CASRTLTVEAFF,TRBV28
CASSSEGAYEQYF,TRBV2
CASSYLAGGLPFEQYF,TRBV6-2/TRBV6-3
CASSQAAGREKLFF,TRBV4-1
CATQGGAGGYEQYF,TRBV2
CASSSRGGVETQYF,TRBV18
CASSPRLAGMIAYNEQFF,TRBV4-1
CASSQDNARNYGYTF,TRBV14
CASSPTQVWDRNTEAFF,TRBV18
CASSRIKGDTGELFF,TRBV4-1
CASSGRSSYEQYF,TRBV7-6
CASSSGTGSEELFF,TRBV7-6
CASSTSQGSNQPQHF,TRBV7-9
CAALDSSETEAFF,TRBV28
CASSEGGQSYEQYF,TRBV2
CASSHRLAGGMSDTQYF,TRBV4-1
CASSQGMDRSPTDTQYF,TRBV4-3
CASSLRTGLREKLFF,TRBV7-9
CASRNPDRDTEAFF,TRBV2
CASSQDAGKRQPQHF,TRBV4-1
CASRGTGGPYEQYF,TRBV6-5
CAISESQGNEQFF,TRBV10-3